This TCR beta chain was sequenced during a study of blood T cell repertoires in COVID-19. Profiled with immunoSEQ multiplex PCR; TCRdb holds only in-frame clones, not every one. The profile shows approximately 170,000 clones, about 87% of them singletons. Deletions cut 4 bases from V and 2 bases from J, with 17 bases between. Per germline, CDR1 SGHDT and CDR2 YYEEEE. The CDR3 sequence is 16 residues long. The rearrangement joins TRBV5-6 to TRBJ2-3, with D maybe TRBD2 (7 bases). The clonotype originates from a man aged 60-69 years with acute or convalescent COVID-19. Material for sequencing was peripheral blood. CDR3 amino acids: CASSGGAGLLTDTQYF. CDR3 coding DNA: TGTGCCAGCAGCGGGGGGGCGGGACTCCTCACAGATACGCAGTATTTT.